The entry that follows covers one T cell receptor (beta chain) sequence. Its target is unknown. The germline V gene has CDR1 SGHRS and CDR2 YFSETQ. Trimming removed 0 bases at V and 4 bases at J, with 5 bases between. This CDR3 has 14 residues. This entry belongs to a study of cytomegalovirus exposure and HLA in healthy donors. Study-wide background: A previous analysis identified approximately 110 million unique TCR beta sequences derived from around 200 million T cells. Overall study findings and caveats: Compared with the roughly 700-donor mean, an Asian-associated ancestry cluster reportedly had fewer N-insertions, according to a later analysis. CMV antigen specificity was confirmed in vitro for a few CMV-associated chains. Researchers counted roughly 150 TCR beta chains as cytomegalovirus-associated.

The study ran its PCR with 60 Vbeta and 13 Jbeta primers. The repertoire was sequenced with immunoSEQ multiplex PCR; TCRdb's copy has only in-frame clones and lacks some. The sample yields about 160,000 clones, 60% to 75% seen once. The genes are TRBV5-1 and TRBJ2-6, with no clear D. This TCR came from a woman between 45 and 60 years old in good health and CMV-seropositive. The sample was PBMCs. The CDR3 loop reads CASSLGGGANVLTF. The CDR3 DNA is TGCGCCAGCAGCTTGGGTGGCGGGGCCAACGTCCTGACTTTC.